The clone carrying this T cell receptor beta chain was seen repeatedly, ten times or more. The antigen remains unidentified. The data originate from a study of T-cell reconstitution after alpha-beta-depleted transplantation in children. TCRbeta library construction was performed incorporating unique molecular identifiers. In TCRdb, the PCR reads were re-called with MiXCR into one record per CDR3 protein. The top ten hold over 2.5% of the sample, which has about 240,000 distinct CDR3 sequences, over 20% seen once. Losses at the gene ends were 5 bases for V and 8 bases for J; bases not matched to a gene: 12. The CDR3 is 16 residues long. Findings of the study overall: Several hundred graft clones that had expanded were reportedly the source of alpha-beta T cells about two months after transplant. T-cell numbers and diversity one year post-transplant derived largely from freshly generated T cells. Some patients owed their high day-60 TCRbeta diversity to surviving recipient T cells and thymic progenitors.

The TCR sequence derives from a girl aged 2 to 9 with Fanconi anemia, due to receive a stem cell transplant. The sample in question was PBMCs, obtained before TCRalphabeta/CD19-depleted stem cell transplant. The gene calls are TRBV12-3 or TRBV12-4 and TRBJ2-1; 10 bases map to TRBD2. In DNA form, the CDR3 reads TGTGCCAGCAGTGTGGGCGTTGGAGCGGGAGGGGATGAGCAGTTCTTC. Its translation: CASSVGVGAGGDEQFF.